This T cell receptor (beta chain) was identified in a study of response to subunit inactivated influenza vaccine. TCRdb called the RT-PCR reads again in MiXCR, with one record for every CDR3 protein. The sample lists fewer than 350,000 distinct CDR3 sequences; roughly a fifth were seen once. This clonotype was recorded a few times. What it binds is not known. General study results and limits: New T cells are recruited in small numbers by each seasonal influenza vaccination, according to the authors' suggestion.

This CDR3 is built from 16 residues. The germline gives CDR1 SGHAT, CDR2 FQNNGV. V shed 1 base and J shed 2 bases, with 13 bases lying between them. This receptor was identified in a man between 45 and 75 years old who received an inactivated influenza vaccine. V usage is TRBV11-2 and J usage is TRBJ2-3, with D unresolved. The material sequenced was PBMCs from blood, taken 21 months after vaccination. The CDR3 DNA follows: TGTGCCAGCAGCTTAGGAGTGGGCAGGAACACAGATACGCAGTATTTT. This gives the protein CASSLGVGRNTDTQYF.